The TCR beta chain under discussion was sequenced for a study of lymphopenia after photon versus proton radiotherapy. CDR1 and CDR2 (germline): GTSNPN, SVGIG (reference sequence). V was clipped by 0 bases and J by 4 bases, with 12 bases between them. The CDR3 is made up of 14 amino acids. Data came from immunoSEQ multiplex PCR; TCRdb stores just in-frame clones and leaves some out. Of 160,000 or so clones listed, 75% to 90% were seen once; the top ten hold less than 6%. This TCR came from a man between 50 and 59 years old with gastric cancer. V is TRBV30 and J is TRBJ1-1; no firm D call. The input for sequencing was peripheral blood, taken from a patient treated with photon-based radiotherapy. The CDR3 nucleotides read TGTGCCTGGAGTGTTGACCTCAGAGGCACTGAAGCTTTCTTT. Protein: CAWSVDLRGTEAFF.